Listed below are T cell receptor beta chains from one sample, sequenced in a study of blood T cell repertoires in COVID-19. Libraries were prepared by immunoSEQ multiplex PCR; TCRdb keeps only in-frame clonotypes and omits some of them. Here the sample spans approximately 270,000 clones, around 86% being singletons. Sample: PBMCs or T cells enriched from blood (not recorded which). Source of these receptors: a man between 40 and 49 years old who had recovered from COVID-19. The CDR3 runs from the conserved cysteine through the conserved F or W. Each record gives: D gene, V gene, clone size, CDR3 length, J gene, CDR3 DNA, CDR3 protein. D genes are given only for firm matches. Size is stated for part of the rows, as once, few or many counts, or as a class when the clone is expanded.

TRBD2	TRBV7-2	NA	15	TRBJ2-7	TGTGCCAGCAGCTCGGATAGCGGGGCGCTTTACGAGCAGTACTTC	CASSSDSGALYEQYF
NA	TRBV30	NA	11	TRBJ1-3	TGTGCCCACAGGGAGGGAAACACCATATATTTT	CAHREGNTIYF
TRBD2	TRBV7-9	once	18	TRBJ2-1	TGTGCCAGCAGCTTGGGAACTAGCGGGACTTGGGGTAGCGATGAGCAGTTCTTC	CASSLGTSGTWGSDEQFF
NA	TRBV7-8	NA	13	TRBJ2-7	TGTGCCAGCAGCTTCCACGGGAGTCCCGAGCAGTACTTC	CASSFHGSPEQYF
TRBD1	TRBV29-1	NA	15	TRBJ2-3	TGCAGCGTATCGCAGACAGGGGGGGCCCCAGATACGCAGTATTTT	CSVSQTGGAPDTQYF
TRBD1	TRBV27	NA	14	TRBJ2-7	TGTGCCAGCAGTCCGAGGGGGCTGGCCTACGAGCAGTACTTC	CASSPRGLAYEQYF
TRBD2	TRBV10-3	NA	16	TRBJ2-2	TGTGCCATCAGTGAGGGGACTAGCGGAAACACCGGGGAGCTGTTTTTT	CAISEGTSGNTGELFF
NA	TRBV30	NA	11	TRBJ2-7	TGTGCCTGGAGCAGGAATTACGAGCAGTACTTC	CAWSRNYEQYF
NA	TRBV11-3	NA	13	TRBJ2-3	TGTGCCAGCAGCTTAGACTCCAGGGATACGCAGTATTTT	CASSLDSRDTQYF
NA	TRBV5-1	few	13	TRBJ1-2	TGCGCCAGCAGCCAGGACAGTAATGGAGGCTACACCTTC	CASSQDSNGGYTF
TRBD1	TRBV4-1	NA	16	TRBJ2-2	TGCGCCAGCAGCCAGCCGGGACAGGGTTGGGACGGGGAGCTGTTTTTT	CASSQPGQGWDGELFF
NA	TRBV6-5	once	12	TRBJ1-2	TGTGCCACCCACAGGGATGGCTATGGCTACACCTTC	CATHRDGYGYTF
NA	TRBV6-2/TRBV6-3	NA	13	TRBJ1-2	TGTGCCAGCAGTTACGGACACGGAAGGGGCTACACCTTC	CASSYGHGRGYTF
TRBD1	TRBV6-5	NA	15	TRBJ1-1	TGTGCCAGCAGTTACTCCAACAGGGGACTGGATGAAGCTTTCTTT	CASSYSNRGLDEAFF
TRBD1	TRBV28	many	14	TRBJ1-4	TGTGCCAGCAGTTCTACAGGGGGCGCGGAAAAACTGTTTTTT	CASSSTGGAEKLFF
NA	TRBV18	NA	15	TRBJ2-6	TGTGCCAGCTCATCGGGGGACTCTGGGGCCAACGTCCTGACTTTC	CASSSGDSGANVLTF
NA	TRBV5-1	NA	11	TRBJ2-1	TGCGCCAGCGAAAGCGGGAATGAGCAGTTCTTC	CASESGNEQFF
NA	TRBV10-3	NA	13	TRBJ1-2	TGTGCCATCAGTGGATTAGGTGAGGGTGGCTACACCTTC	CAISGLGEGGYTF
NA	TRBV18	few	16	TRBJ1-6	TGTGCCAGCTCACAAGGGTCCACAGGGAATAATTCACCCCTCCACTTT	CASSQGSTGNNSPLHF
TRBD1	TRBV2	few	12	TRBJ1-1	TGTGCCAGACGGGACAGTAAGCGAGAAGCTTTCTTT	CARRDSKREAFF
TRBD1	TRBV15	NA	17	TRBJ1-2	TGTGCCACCAGCAGAAATACCGGGACAGACGTCAACTATGGCTACACCTTC	CATSRNTGTDVNYGYTF
TRBD2	TRBV3-1/TRBV3-2	NA	14	TRBJ2-5	TGTGCCAGCTGCTTAGCGGGAGGCGGGGAGACCCAGTACTTC	CASCLAGGGETQYF
TRBD1	TRBV7-9	NA	17	TRBJ1-4	TGTGCCAGCAGCCCGAAGGGGTCCTGGGGACAGGGTGGAAAACTGTTTTTT	CASSPKGSWGQGGKLFF
NA	TRBV14	NA	14	TRBJ1-1	TGTGCCAGCAGCCAATGGGCTGGGAACACTGAAGCTTTCTTT	CASSQWAGNTEAFF
NA	TRBV5-8	NA	14	TRBJ1-1	TGTGCCAGCAGCTTGGTTCCGCTAAACACTGAAGCTTTCTTT	CASSLVPLNTEAFF
TRBD2	TRBV28	NA	18	TRBJ2-7	TGTGCCAGCAGTCCGGGGACTAGCGGGAGGAACCCCTCCTACGAGCAGTACTTC	CASSPGTSGRNPSYEQYF
NA	TRBV25-1	few	13	TRBJ2-5	TGTGCCAGCAGTGAATACGGAGGAGAGACCCAGTACTTC	CASSEYGGETQYF
TRBD2	TRBV10-1	NA	19	TRBJ2-1	TGCGCCAACTTAAACCCGGCTAGCGGGGGGCAGCCCGGGAACAATGAGCAGTTCTTC	CANLNPASGGQPGNNEQFF
NA	TRBV28	NA	13	TRBJ1-5	TGTGCCAGCAGTGCCGACAGAAATCAGCCCCAGCATTTT	CASSADRNQPQHF
NA	TRBV7-9	NA	15	TRBJ2-1	TGTGCCAGCAGCTTAGCCTCTGCTACCTACAATGAGCAGTTCTTC	CASSLASATYNEQFF
NA	TRBV3-1/TRBV3-2	NA	15	TRBJ1-1	TGTGCCAGCAGCCAAGAAGGATTGGGGGCCGCTGAAGCTTTCTTT	CASSQEGLGAAEAFF
TRBD1	TRBV19	NA	15	TRBJ1-5	TGTGCCAGTAGTACAGGGACAGCTAGCAATCAGCCCCAGCATTTT	CASSTGTASNQPQHF
NA	TRBV27	NA	12	TRBJ1-1	TGTGCCAGCAAGGAGGGTGGCACTGAAGCTTTCTTT	CASKEGGTEAFF
NA	TRBV2	NA	13	TRBJ1-2	TGTGCCAGCAGTGGGGGCAGGGATGATGGCTACACCTTC	CASSGGRDDGYTF
TRBD1	TRBV7-3	NA	16	TRBJ2-1	TGTGCCAGCAGCTCGACGTCCGGGACAGGGGGCGATGAGCAGTTCTTC	CASSSTSGTGGDEQFF